One sample yielded the 26 T cell receptor beta chains listed below, sequenced in a study of shared clonotypes between healthy human individuals. CD45RO-negative, CCR7-positively selected cells formed the naive CD8 fraction, excluding terminally differentiated effector memory CD45RA+ cells. Profiled with immunoSEQ multiplex PCR; TCRdb holds only in-frame clones, not every one. Of approximately 720,000 clones listed, 90% to 95% are singletons. Source material: naive CD8+ T cells sorted from blood. These receptors originate from a man between 25 and 39 years old in good health.

Details on this clone: This sample also contains other DNA sequences that code for the same CDR3. The chain couples TRBV11-2 to TRBJ2-7, with TRBD1 matching over 8 bases. The CDR3 is made up of 14 amino acids. Unmatched junction bases numbered 2, after V lost 1 base and J lost 3 bases. Germline V gene sequence: CDR1 SGHAT, CDR2 FQNNGV. The CDR3: CASSLGTGNYEQYF. The CDR3 nucleotides are TGTGCCAGCAGCTTAGGGACAGGGAACTACGAGCAGTACTTC. Complete variable domain (other parts from reference TRBV11-2 and TRBJ2-7): EAGVAQSPRYKIIEKRQSVAFWCNPISGHATLYWYQQILGQGPKLLIQFQNNGVVDDSQLPKDRFSAERLKGVDSTLKIQPAKLEDSAVYLCASSLGTGNYEQYFGPGTRLTVT.

The chain links TRBV2 to TRBJ2-2; D might be TRBD1 (5 bases). This CDR3 region has 15 residues. Deletions cut 4 bases from V and 6 bases from J, with 15 bases between. The germline CDR1 and CDR2 sequences are SNHLY and FYNNEI. The CDR3 coding sequence is TGTGCCAGCAGTGTGGGGCAGTTTCGAGCCGGGGAGCTGTTTTTT. Translated: CASSVGQFRAGELFF.

The genes are TRBV10-2 and TRBJ1-2; 8 bases match TRBD1. V lost 0 bases and J lost 4; bases outside the gene matches: 7. The CDR3 consists of 16 residues. From germline, CDR1 is WSHSY and CDR2 SAAADI. CDR3 region: CASSESTRGRAYGYTF. As DNA, the CDR3 is TGCGCCAGCAGTGAGTCGACCAGGGGGCGAGCCTATGGCTACACCTTC.

The chain is built from TRBV9 and TRBJ2-1, with a possible D match to TRBD1 (6 bases). V was clipped by 4 bases and J by 7 bases, with 9 bases between them. The CDR3 has 12 amino acids. Germline lookup yields CDR1 SGDLS and CDR2 YYNGEE. The CDR3 region is CASSSTGNEQFF. DNA for the CDR3: TGTGCCAGCAGCTCCACAGGGAATGAGCAGTTCTTC.

V usage is TRBV29-1 and J usage is TRBJ2-7; TRBD2 matches at 9 bases. V was pared by 4 bases and J by 7 bases, with 14 bases of the junction left unmatched. Looked up from germline, CDR1 is SQVTM and CDR2 is ANQGSEA. The CDR3 totals 15 residues. CDR3 in DNA: TGCAGCGTTGGGCCCAAGCGGGAGGCCCCAGGGGAGCAGTACTTC. It specifies CSVGPKREAPGEQYF.

The chain recombines TRBV13 with TRBJ2-3, with 9 nucleotides matching TRBD2. This CDR3 spans 16 amino acids. Unmatched junction bases numbered 5, after V lost 0 bases and J lost 4 bases. Germline V gene lookup returns CDR1 PRHDT and CDR2 FYEKMQ (reference sequence). The CDR3 sequence: CASSLGASGIADTQYF. The DNA of the CDR3 is TGTGCCAGCAGCTTAGGGGCTAGCGGGATTGCAGATACGCAGTATTTT.

The chain is built from TRBV2 and TRBJ2-1; 8 nucleotides agree with TRBD2. Germline lookup yields CDR1 SNHLY and CDR2 FYNNEI. The CDR3 runs to 14 residues. The junction had 9 bases not matched to a gene; V was cut back by 8 bases and J by 6 bases. DNA for the CDR3: TGTGCCAGCCAAGCGGGAGTTGGATTCAATGAGCAGTTCTTC. This gives the protein CASQAGVGFNEQFF. The entire variable domain, with the rest obtained from reference TRBV2 and TRBJ2-1, is as follows: EPEVTQTPSHQVTQMGQEVILRCVPISNHLYFYWYRQILGQKVEFLVSFYNNEISEKSEIFDDQFSVERPDGSNFTLKIRSTKLEDSAMYFCASQAGVGFNEQFFGPGTRLTVL.

V gene TRBV7-9 combines with J gene TRBJ2-7; TRBD1 is a possible D gene (6 bases). V was cut by 4 bases and J by 2 bases, with 9 bases left in between. The V gene's germline CDR1 is SEHNR and CDR2 FQNEAQ (reference sequence). There are 13 residues in the CDR3. The CDR3 region is CASSSGATYEQYF. Written as DNA, the CDR3 is TGTGCCAGCAGCTCAGGGGCCACCTACGAGCAGTACTTC.

This clone occurred once. This chain uses TRBV28 with TRBJ1-2; D remains ambiguous. This CDR3 is built from 15 residues. The V gene's germline CDR1 is MDHEN and CDR2 SYDVKM. The germline V and J ends were trimmed by 1 base and 5 bases, with 14 bases remaining between them. CDR3 in amino acids: CASSLSVGGQYGYTF. The DNA for the CDR3 is TGTGCCAGCAGTTTATCGGTTGGAGGCCAGTATGGCTACACCTTC.

V gene TRBV27 combines with J gene TRBJ1-2, with TRBD1 identical over 7 bases. Germline assignment: CDR1 MNHEY and CDR2 SMNVEV (reference sequence). With V trimmed by 2 bases and J by 4 bases, 7 bases remained unmatched. This CDR3 region has 15 residues. CDR3 residues: CASSLNPAGGYGYTF. The CDR3 DNA reads TGTGCCAGCAGTTTAAATCCGGCAGGGGGCTATGGCTACACCTTC.

The rearrangement links TRBV28 to TRBJ1-5; D is uncertain. CDR1 MDHEN and CDR2 SYDVKM come from the germline V gene. With 7 bases removed from V and 6 bases from J, the gap between germline ends came to 16 bases. The CDR3 is 14 amino acids. The CDR3 DNA follows: TGTGCCAGCATTAGAGGGCCCTACACTCAGCCCCAGCATTTT. The encoded protein is CASIRGPYTQPQHF.

The V gene is TRBV2, the J gene TRBJ2-3, with 7 bases matching TRBD2. The germline gives CDR1 SNHLY, CDR2 FYNNEI. CDR3 length equals 15 residues. The V and J ends lost 1 base and 3 bases, in that order; junction bases with no gene match: 4. For the CDR3, the DNA is TGTGCCAGCAGTGAAGTGTGGGAGGGTACAGATACGCAGTATTTT. Translated: CASSEVWEGTDTQYF.

This chain connects TRBV9 to TRBJ2-7; 10 bases align to TRBD1. Trimming removed 4 bases from V and 2 bases from J; junction bases left unmatched: 6. The germline V gene encodes CDR1 SGDLS and CDR2 YYNGEE. The CDR3 has 15 amino acids. For the CDR3, the DNA is TGTGCCAGCAGCTTCCGGACAGGGGGTACCTACGAGCAGTACTTC. Its translation: CASSFRTGGTYEQYF.

The rearrangement uses TRBV5-5 and TRBJ2-7, with D hard to call. V lost 2 bases, J lost 0 bases, and 12 bases lay in between. The CDR3 length is 15 residues. CDR1 and CDR2 (germline): SGHKS, YYEKEE (reference sequence). CDR3 nucleotides: TGTGCCAGCAGCTTTAGAGTCGGTCCCTCCTACGAGCAGTACTTC. Translation gives CASSFRVGPSYEQYF.

This clone was counted only a few times. J is TRBJ2-1 and V is TRBV27; no firm D call. The CDR3 loop spans 14 amino acids. In germline, CDR1 is MNHEY, CDR2 SMNVEV (reference sequence). Trimming removed 4 bases from V and 0 bases from J, with 7 bases in between. CDR3 bases: TGTGCCAGCAGTTCAGAGAGCTCCTACAATGAGCAGTTCTTC. It is translated as CASSSESSYNEQFF.

The V gene is TRBV4-3, the J gene TRBJ2-1; a weak D match, TRBD2 (5 bases). Trimming left V 0 bases short and J 3 bases short, with 12 bases between. The CDR3 totals 16 residues. Per the germline V gene, CDR1 is LGHNA and CDR2 is YSLEER. The CDR3 region is CASSQDGEDFYNEQFF. The CDR3, as DNA: TGCGCCAGCAGCCAAGATGGAGAGGACTTCTACAATGAGCAGTTCTTC.

This sequence joins TRBV11-3 and TRBJ2-2; 10 positions match TRBD2. The CDR3 has 20 amino acids. Germline CDR1 SGHNT, CDR2 YENEEA. V lost 0 bases, J lost 0 bases, and 10 bases stayed unmatched. CDR3 bases: TGTGCCAGCAGCTTAGATGGTCCTAGCGGGAGCATGGCGAACACCGGGGAGCTGTTTTTT. As protein: CASSLDGPSGSMANTGELFF.

The V and J genes are TRBV29-1 and TRBJ2-3, with 8 nucleotides matching TRBD1. Trimming cost V 6 bases and J 6 bases; bases outside gene matches: 14. This CDR3 is 15 amino acids long. Per the germline V gene, CDR1 is SQVTM and CDR2 is ANQGSEA. Here the CDR3 reads CSVATGAPTGDTQYF. As DNA, the CDR3 is TGCAGCGTAGCGACAGGGGCCCCAACCGGGGATACGCAGTATTTT.

The rearrangement joins TRBV5-1 to TRBJ2-2, with 8 bases matching TRBD1. Germline V gives CDR1 SGHRS, CDR2 YFSETQ. The CDR3 length is 17 residues. The ends lost 0 bases at V and 1 base at J; junction bases unmatched: 5. The CDR3 nucleotides are TGCGCCAGCAGCTTGGGGACCGGGACAGGGAACACCGGGGAGCTGTTTTTT. This codes for CASSLGTGTGNTGELFF.

The chain uses TRBV9 and TRBJ2-2; D may be TRBD1 (6 bases). This CDR3 region has 16 residues. Trimming pared 3 bases from V and 6 bases from J, leaving 18 bases between. Germline CDR1 is SGDLS and CDR2 is YYNGEE. The DNA for the CDR3 is TGTGCCAGCAGCGCAGCTGGGGGCTTTATTGCCGGGGAGCTGTTTTTT. Amino acids: CASSAAGGFIAGELFF.

Turning to this clone: This may arise from a read error, as a much more abundant clone is one base away. As DNA, the CDR3 is TGTGCCAGCAGCTTTTCGGGACAACTCTACGAGCAGTACTTC. Residues: CASSFSGQLYEQYF. The V call is TRBV13, the J call TRBJ2-7; possible D gene TRBD1, 6 bases. CDR3 length equals 14 residues. V was trimmed by 3 bases and J by 3 bases, leaving 12 bases between them. The germline V gene encodes CDR1 PRHDT and CDR2 FYEKMQ (reference sequence).

The CDR3: CASSGTSGRAYEQYF. DNA for the CDR3: TGCGCCAGCAGTGGGACTAGCGGGAGAGCCTACGAGCAGTACTTC. The rearrangement uses TRBV10-2 and TRBJ2-7; 13 nucleotides match TRBD2. This CDR3 comprises 15 residues. V lost 4 bases and J lost 2; bases outside the gene matches: 2. Germline V lookup: CDR1 WSHSY, CDR2 SAAADI.

The gene calls are TRBV9 and TRBJ2-1, with D possibly being TRBD1 or TRBD2 (5 bases each). The CDR3 is 10 residues long. V lost 7 bases and J lost 6, with 5 bases in between. CDR1 and CDR2 (germline): SGDLS, YYNGEE. CDR3 nucleotides: TGTGCCAGCGGGACCAATGAGCAGTTCTTC. Translating it yields CASGTNEQFF.

The chain employs TRBV14 and TRBJ2-2; unclear D gene. From germline, CDR1 is SGHDN and CDR2 FVKESK. The V end was cut by 6 bases, the J end by 2 bases, with 7 bases between. The CDR3 runs to 13 residues. This CDR3 reads CASSGTNTGELFF. CDR3 DNA sequence: TGTGCCAGCAGTGGTACCAACACCGGGGAGCTGTTTTTT.

The chain carries TRBV4-3 and TRBJ1-2, with D possibly being TRBD1 (5 bases). Germline CDR1 is LGHNA and CDR2 is YSLEER. This CDR3 contains 12 residues. Trimming pared 1 base from V and 9 bases from J, leaving 9 bases between. CDR3 in amino acids: CASSQGQGRYTF. The CDR3 bases are TGCGCCAGCAGCCAAGGTCAGGGACGCTACACCTTC.

CDR3 nucleotides: TGTGCCAGCACCACTAGGCGGGGGAAGGCCACAGATACGCAGTATTTT. Translating gives CASTTRRGKATDTQYF. The V call is TRBV28, the J call TRBJ2-3; 7 bases match TRBD2. V gave up 7 bases and J gave up 2 bases; unmatched junction bases: 12. There are 16 residues in the CDR3. Germline V gene sequence: CDR1 MDHEN, CDR2 SYDVKM.